Presented here are 12 T cell receptor beta chains from one specimen sequenced in a study of blood T cell repertoires in COVID-19. Clones were sequenced by immunoSEQ multiplex PCR, and TCRdb holds only the in-frame ones, with some missing. In the table there are about 100,000 clones, roughly 92% of which are singletons. The sequencing sample was made of peripheral blood. These TCRs come from a man in his fifties or sixties with active COVID-19.

The genes are TRBV12-3 or TRBV12-4 and TRBJ2-1, with a weak D call TRBD1 (6 bases). This CDR3 spans 11 amino acids. The ends were cut back, 5 bases at V and 10 bases at J, with 9 bases in the middle. This CDR3 is CASSGQSEQFF. For the CDR3, the DNA is TGTGCCAGCAGTGGACAGTCGGAGCAGTTCTTC.

Details on this clone: This sample includes further DNA sequences coding for the same CDR3. V is TRBV19 and J is TRBJ1-5, with no clear D. This CDR3 comprises 14 residues. V lost 2 bases to trimming and J lost 0 bases, with 5 bases between them. The germline V gene has CDR1 LNHDA and CDR2 SQIVND (reference sequence). This CDR3 is CASSIRDSNQPQHF. As DNA, the CDR3 is TGTGCCAGTAGTATACGGGATAGCAATCAGCCCCAGCATTTT. Full variable domain (rest looked up from reference TRBV19 and TRBJ1-5): DGGITQSPKYLFRKEGQNVTLSCEQNLNHDAMYWYRQDPGQGLRLIYYSQIVNDFQKGDIAEGYSVSREKKESFPLTVTSAQKNPTAFYLCASSIRDSNQPQHFGDGTRLSIL.

Only one count was recorded for this clone. The V call is TRBV6-1, the J call TRBJ1-6; possibly TRBD1 for D (6 bases). Trimming shortened V by 2 bases and J by 10 bases, and 18 bases separated the two germline ends. Germline V gene lookup returns CDR1 MNHNS and CDR2 SASEGT. The CDR3 covers 16 residues. The CDR3 DNA follows: TGTGCCAGCAGTGAAACACCGGACAGTCGGAAATCACCCCTCCACTTT. Translating gives CASSETPDSRKSPLHF.

On this clone itself: At one end the junction does not follow the germline gene, possibly because of a read error. The gene calls are TRBV7-9 and TRBJ1-2, with 7 bases matching TRBD1. The germline CDR1 and CDR2 sequences are SEHNR and FQNEAQ (reference sequence). The CDR3 sequence is 11 residues long. This CDR3 reads CASSAGTVPFF. CDR3 nucleotide sequence: TGTGCCAGCAGCGCCGGGACAGTTCCTTTCTTC.

V usage is TRBV10-2 and J usage is TRBJ2-7, with TRBD1 matching over 9 bases. Looked up from germline, CDR1 is WSHSY and CDR2 is SAAADI. V trimming: 5 bases; J trimming: 2 bases; junction bases outside the gene matches: 7. CDR3 length equals 15 residues. CDR3 protein: CASSPDRGPTYEQYV. The DNA for the CDR3 is TGCGCCAGCAGTCCGGACAGGGGCCCCACCTACGAGCAGTACGTC.

The chain has TRBV6-5 and TRBJ1-6; TRBD1 matches 7 bases. Per the germline V gene, CDR1 is MNHEY and CDR2 is SVGAGI. CDR3 length equals 12 residues. V shed 4 bases and J 11 bases; nucleotides not matched to a gene: 2. The CDR3 DNA is TGTGCCAGCAGTTCGACAGGGACACCCCTCCACTTT. Its translation is CASSSTGTPLHF.

This rearrangement joins TRBV11-3 to TRBJ2-1; 11 nucleotides match TRBD2. The junction had 8 bases not matched to a gene; V was cut back by 6 bases and J by 4 bases. This CDR3 region has 16 residues. The germline V gene has CDR1 SGHNT and CDR2 YENEEA. The CDR3 loop reads CASSWAGTSGYNEQFF. The CDR3, as DNA: TGTGCCAGCAGTTGGGCCGGGACTAGCGGTTACAATGAGCAGTTCTTC. Together with reference TRBV11-3 and TRBJ2-1, the CDR3 gives the full variable domain: EAGVVQSPRYKIIEKKQPVAFWCNPISGHNTLYWYLQNLGQGPELLIRYENEEAVDDSQLPKDRFSAERLKGVDSTLKIQPAELGDSAVYLCASSWAGTSGYNEQFFGPGTRLTVL.

The gene calls are TRBV7-8 and TRBJ1-2; D gene unclear. CDR1 SGHVS and CDR2 FQNEAQ come from the germline V gene. Trimming pared 1 base from V and 5 bases from J, leaving 11 bases between. The CDR3 sequence is 14 residues long. CDR3 DNA sequence: TGTGCCAGCAGCTTAGAGGATAGCAGATATGGCTACACCTTC. It yields the protein CASSLEDSRYGYTF.

The V and J genes are TRBV7-9 and TRBJ1-1; D might be TRBD1 (5 bases). Trimming took 1 base from V and 3 from J, leaving 12 bases between them. This CDR3 is built from 15 residues. Germline lookup yields CDR1 SEHNR and CDR2 FQNEAQ (reference sequence). This CDR3 reads CASSLVKGPHTEAFF. For the CDR3, the DNA is TGTGCCAGCAGCTTAGTTAAGGGGCCTCACACTGAAGCTTTCTTT.

This clone was found once. This chain connects TRBV6-5 to TRBJ1-1; D is perhaps TRBD1 (6 bases). The germline V and J ends were trimmed by 8 bases and 4 bases, with 17 bases remaining between them. Germline V gene sequence: CDR1 MNHEY, CDR2 SVGAGI. This CDR3 has 14 amino acids. The CDR3 reads CASGPKTGGTEAFF. The CDR3, as DNA: TGTGCCAGCGGACCTAAGACAGGAGGCACTGAAGCTTTCTTT.

Notes on this clone: Within the sample, other DNA sequences also encode this same CDR3. V usage is TRBV3-1 (or the pseudogene TRBV3-2) and J usage is TRBJ2-3; 7 bases align to TRBD1. Germline V lookup: CDR1 LGHDT, CDR2 YNNKEL (reference sequence). V trimming: 3 bases; J trimming: 0 bases; junction bases outside the gene matches: 3. The CDR3 has 15 residues. CDR3 in DNA: TGTGCCAGCAGCCAGGGGACAGCTAGCACAGATACGCAGTATTTT. Amino acid sequence: CASSQGTASTDTQYF.

CDR3 DNA sequence: TGTGCCAGCAGCCCCCGGAGGGGGCTCGGCTACACCTTC. Its protein is CASSPRRGLGYTF. The gene calls are TRBV11-3 and TRBJ1-2, with TRBD1 identical over 7 bases. Germline CDR1 SGHNT, CDR2 YENEEA. The ends lost 5 bases at V and 8 bases at J; junction bases unmatched: 8. The CDR3 has 13 residues.